This T cell receptor (beta chain) was identified during a study of cytomegalovirus exposure and HLA in healthy donors. Broader study findings: TCR beta sequences reportedly predicted the HLA-A and HLA-B alleles of most subjects accurately. Listed as cytomegalovirus-associated were 150 or so TCR beta chains. Earlier analysis found most TCR beta V segments productive about 90% or about 30% of the time.

Concerning this clone itself: What it binds is unknown.

Germline CDR1 is SGHKS and CDR2 is YYEKEE (reference sequence). This CDR3 is built from 14 residues. V gave up 2 bases and J gave up 4 bases; unmatched junction bases: 2. PCR was performed using 60 Vbeta and 13 Jbeta primers. TCRdb keeps only in-frame clones here, not all; method: immunoSEQ multiplex PCR. The sample yields about 160,000 clones, 73% seen once. This receptor was taken from a woman aged 18-29 years in good health and CMV-seronegative. The J gene is TRBJ2-2, the V gene TRBV5-5; TRBD1 matches 7 bases. The sequencing sample was made of PBMCs. This CDR3 reads CASSLRTGTGELFF. The DNA for the CDR3 is TGTGCCAGCAGCTTAAGGACAGGCACCGGGGAGCTGTTTTTT.